This T cell receptor beta chain emerged from a study of neurological immune-mediated disorders. Unsorted libraries were generated from 2 million PBMCs. These cells had been stored in RNAlater at -80 C. Synthesis of cDNA was carried out by template-switch 5'RACE. The reaction used 10-nucleotide random UMIs. A single record per CDR3 protein comes from TCRdb applying MiXCR to the 5' RACE reads. The data hold around 61,000 distinct CDR3 sequences, with around 5% observed a single time. The germline gives CDR1 SEHNR, CDR2 FQNEAQ (reference sequence). This CDR3 has 13 amino acids. Trimming shortened V by 4 bases and J by 1 base, and 7 bases separated the two germline ends. This clonotype was counted at least ten times. No antigen is known for it. Study conclusions and caveats: Phylogenetic grouping assigned the repertoires of 18 of 34 multiple sclerosis patients to a single related-CDR3 cluster, representing a possible signature. In HTLV-1-associated myelopathy, TCR clonal expansion was greatest, and in multiple sclerosis it was least, below healthy controls.

The chain links TRBV7-9 to TRBJ1-1; D is unclear. The sample comprised PBMCs. The receptor's source is a human donor with multiple sclerosis. The donor label of this sample is uncertain. The CDR3 sequence: CASSYRQNTEAFF. DNA for the CDR3: TGTGCCAGCAGCTACCGACAGAACACTGAAGCTTTCTTT. The full variable domain, rest sourced from reference TRBV7-9 and TRBJ1-1, is DTGVSQNPRHKITKRGQNVTFRCDPISEHNRLYWYRQTLGQGPEFLTYFQNEAQLEKSRLLSDRFSAERPKGSFSTLEIQRTEQGDSAMYLCASSYRQNTEAFFGQGTRLTVV.